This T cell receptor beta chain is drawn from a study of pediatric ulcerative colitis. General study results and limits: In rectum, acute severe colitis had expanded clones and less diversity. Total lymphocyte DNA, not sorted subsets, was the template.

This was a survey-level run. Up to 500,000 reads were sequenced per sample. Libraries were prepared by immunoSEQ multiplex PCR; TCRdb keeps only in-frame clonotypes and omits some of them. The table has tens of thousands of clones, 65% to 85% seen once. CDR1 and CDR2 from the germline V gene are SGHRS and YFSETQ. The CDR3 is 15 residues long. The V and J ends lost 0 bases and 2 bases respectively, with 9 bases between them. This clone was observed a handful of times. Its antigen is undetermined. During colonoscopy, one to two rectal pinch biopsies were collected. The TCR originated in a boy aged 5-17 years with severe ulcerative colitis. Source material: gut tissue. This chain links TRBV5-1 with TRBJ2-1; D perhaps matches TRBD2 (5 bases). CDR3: CASSLGTGTYNEQFF. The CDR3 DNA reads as TGCGCCAGCAGCTTGGGGACGGGGACCTACAATGAGCAGTTCTTC.